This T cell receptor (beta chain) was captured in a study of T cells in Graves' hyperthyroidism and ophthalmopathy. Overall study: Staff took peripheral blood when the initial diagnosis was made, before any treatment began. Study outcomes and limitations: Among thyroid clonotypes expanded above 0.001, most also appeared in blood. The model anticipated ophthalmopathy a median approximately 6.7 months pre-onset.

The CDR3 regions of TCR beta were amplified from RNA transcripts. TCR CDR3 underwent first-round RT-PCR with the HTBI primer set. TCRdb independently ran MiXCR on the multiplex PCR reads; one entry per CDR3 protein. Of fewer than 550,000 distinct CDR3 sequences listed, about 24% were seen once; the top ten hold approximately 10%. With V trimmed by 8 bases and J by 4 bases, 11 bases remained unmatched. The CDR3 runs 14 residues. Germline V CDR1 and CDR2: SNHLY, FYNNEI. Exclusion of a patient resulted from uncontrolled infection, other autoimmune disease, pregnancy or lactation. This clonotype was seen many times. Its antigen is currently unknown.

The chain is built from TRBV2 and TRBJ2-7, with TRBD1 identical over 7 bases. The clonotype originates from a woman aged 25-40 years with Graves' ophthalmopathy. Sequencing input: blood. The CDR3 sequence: CASVERTGRYEQYF. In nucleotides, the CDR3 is TGTGCCAGCGTAGAGAGGACAGGCCGGTACGAGCAGTACTTC.